Presented here are 15 T cell receptor beta chains from one specimen sequenced in a study of OX40 agonist ivuxolimab in advanced cancers. Clones were read by immunoSEQ multiplex PCR, and TCRdb kept only the in-frame ones, dropping some. The sample shows roughly 92,000 clones, about 84% of them seen only once. The specimen comprised CD4+ or CD8+ T cells sorted from blood, sampled in a trial of the OX40 agonist ivuxolimab. These receptors were collected from an adult with an advanced solid tumor such as melanoma, head and neck, liver or kidney cancer.

This clone has only one observation. The chain recombines TRBV7-2 with TRBJ2-2; no reliable D call. The CDR3 has 13 amino acids. V dropped 5 bases and J dropped 4 bases, with 8 bases sitting between them. Germline CDR1 and CDR2: SGHTA and FQGNSA. CDR3 amino acids: CASSPTRTGELFF. CDR3 coding DNA: TGTGCCAGCAGCCCCACTCGCACCGGGGAGCTGTTTTTT.

The rearrangement uses TRBV7-2 and TRBJ2-1; unclear D gene. This CDR3 has 12 amino acids. Germline CDR1 is SGHTA and CDR2 is FQGNSA. Trimming took 5 bases from V and 10 from J, leaving 12 bases between them. CDR3 amino acids: CASSPLVREQFF. The CDR3 coding sequence is TGTGCCAGCAGCCCCCTAGTGAGGGAGCAGTTCTTC.

The rearrangement uses TRBV19 and TRBJ2-1; D is ambiguous. Germline-derived CDR1 and CDR2 are LNHDA and SQIVND (reference sequence). The CDR3 extends over 13 amino acids. V was trimmed by 8 bases and J by 4 bases, leaving 12 bases between them. CDR3 DNA: TGTGCCAGTGAATCGACGGCTTACAATGAGCAGTTCTTC. Amino acids: CASESTAYNEQFF.

The J gene is TRBJ1-4, the V gene TRBV5-1; D unresolved. V was clipped by 0 bases and J by 4 bases, with 4 bases between them. Germline V gives CDR1 SGHRS, CDR2 YFSETQ. The CDR3 consists of 13 residues. This chain's CDR3 is CASSLGFNEKLFF. CDR3 nucleotides: TGCGCCAGCAGCTTGGGTTTTAATGAAAAACTGTTTTTT.

The gene calls are TRBV5-6 and TRBJ1-2; 8 bases align to TRBD1. Germline assignment: CDR1 SGHDT and CDR2 YYEEEE. V was clipped by 4 bases and J by 4 bases; unmatched bases: 9. CDR3 length: 15 residues. The CDR3 DNA is TGTGCCAGCAGCGGAGACAGGGGCGGGGGCTATGGCTACACCTTC. Its translation is CASSGDRGGGYGYTF.

This chain joins TRBV4-3 and TRBJ1-1; D might be TRBD1 (6 bases). Trimming took 0 bases from V and 0 from J, leaving 8 bases between them. The CDR3 runs to 15 residues. CDR1 and CDR2 (germline): LGHNA, YSLEER. As DNA, the CDR3 is TGCGCCAGCAGCCAAGAACAGGGTATGAACACTGAAGCTTTCTTT. Protein product: CASSQEQGMNTEAFF.

Only a few counts were recorded for this clone. The chain uses TRBV19 and TRBJ2-6; 7 bases are a match to TRBD2. This CDR3 contains 18 residues. The junction had 9 bases not matched to a gene; V was cut back by 3 bases and J by 1 base. Germline V gives CDR1 LNHDA, CDR2 SQIVND (reference sequence). The CDR3 bases are TGTGCCAGTAGTATCCTTCAGAGGGGACTATCTGGGGCCAACGTCCTGACTTTC. Translated: CASSILQRGLSGANVLTF.

The rearrangement uses TRBV27 and TRBJ2-7; 12 positions agree with TRBD2. From germline, CDR1 is MNHEY and CDR2 SMNVEV (reference sequence). The J segment lost 4 bases and the V segment lost 3 bases, leaving 13 bases of the junction unmatched. This CDR3 has 18 amino acids. The CDR3 here is CASSLKGTSGPSGYEQYF. CDR3 coding DNA: TGTGCCAGCAGTTTGAAGGGGACTAGCGGGCCTTCGGGGTACGAGCAGTACTTC.

The chain uses TRBV6-6 and TRBJ1-5; D might be TRBD1 (6 bases). This CDR3 is 15 amino acids long. CDR1 is MNHNY, CDR2 SVGAGI, per germline (reference sequence). The V end was cut by 6 bases, the J end by 1 base, with 13 bases between. The CDR3, as DNA: TGTGCCAGCAGCACGGGGGGCAGGAGCAATCAGCCCCAGCATTTT. Protein: CASSTGGRSNQPQHF.

The gene calls are TRBV9 and TRBJ2-7, with D possibly matching TRBD2 (7 bases). There are 16 residues in the CDR3. V lost 4 bases, J lost 7 bases, and 24 bases lay in between. Germline V gene sequence: CDR1 SGDLS, CDR2 YYNGEE. CDR3 amino acids: CASSPRGGGPLWEQYF. In DNA, the CDR3 is TGTGCCAGCAGCCCCCGTGGGGGGGGGCCCCTTTGGGAGCAGTACTTC.

Here the CDR3 reads CASSVGGQGNNEQFF. The CDR3 DNA follows: TGCGCCAGCAGCGTAGGGGGACAGGGGAACAATGAGCAGTTCTTC. The chain combines TRBV5-1 with TRBJ2-1; 10 nucleotides line up with TRBD1. The CDR3 is 15 residues long. The junction had 6 bases not matched to a gene; V was cut back by 4 bases and J by 5 bases. Germline values: CDR1 SGHRS, CDR2 YFSETQ.

This clone was observed once. V is TRBV11-1 and J is TRBJ2-1, with D possibly being TRBD1 or TRBD2 (6 bases each). This CDR3 region has 17 residues. Trimming removed 1 base at V and 1 base at J, with 14 bases between. Germline V gene data show CDR1 as SGHAT and CDR2 as FQDESV (reference sequence). The CDR3 DNA follows: TGTGCCAGCAGCTTAGAAGGGGGAGGCGTGTCCTACAATGAGCAGTTCTTC. This gives the protein CASSLEGGGVSYNEQFF.

The chain recombines TRBV2 with TRBJ2-1, with TRBD2 matching 12 bases. The germline V gene has CDR1 SNHLY and CDR2 FYNNEI. This CDR3 comprises 14 residues. Losses at the gene ends were 8 bases for V and 11 bases for J; bases not matched to a gene: 10. The CDR3 coding sequence is TGTGCCAGCTGGGGGGAAGGACTAGCGGGACAGCAGTTCTTC. Translation: CASWGEGLAGQQFF.

The chain combines TRBV20-1 with TRBJ2-5; D is uncertain. This CDR3 has 10 amino acids. V dropped 2 bases and J dropped 2 bases, with 0 bases sitting between them. Germline-derived CDR1 and CDR2 are DFQATT and SNEGSKA (reference sequence). CDR3 amino acids: CSARQETQYF. The CDR3 DNA reads TGCAGTGCTAGACAAGAGACCCAGTACTTC.

The rearrangement joins TRBV19 to TRBJ1-4; TRBD1 might be the D (6 bases). The V end lost 7 bases, the J end lost 8 bases, and 14 bases lay between the germline ends. CDR1 and CDR2 (germline): LNHDA, SQIVND (reference sequence). The CDR3 is 13 amino acids. CDR3 amino acids: CASNRQGLEKLFF. The CDR3 DNA reads TGTGCCAGTAACCGGCAGGGGTTGGAAAAACTGTTTTTT.